The TCR beta chain described here comes from a study of CD8+CD57+ T cells in acquired aplastic anemia. Across the whole study: Isolated CD4+ and CD8+ cells, once sorted, yielded DNA averaging about 3.1 ug.

This clonotype was detected many times. Its antigen is unknown. The study profiled TCR beta VDJ and CDR3 using genomic DNA as template. In TCRdb, the reads were re-called with MiXCR into one record per CDR3 protein. The data contain approximately 190,000 distinct CDR3 sequences, 48% of them seen just once; the ten biggest clones take up about 9.5%. Regarding the study as a whole: Overlapping CD8+ CDR3 repertoires of patients and controls contained 25 to 35 shared sequences. The study found no significant CD8+ Simpson's diversity difference between patients and controls.

Patients selected for sequencing had displayed CD8+CD57+ cell expansion by flow cytometry. Untreated patients provided the blood samples, with no therapy given before sampling. The source of this sequence is a human donor with aplastic anemia. Sequenced sample: sorted CD4+, CD8+, or CD8+CD57+ T cells (not recorded which) from PBMCs.

DNA of the CDR3: TGTGCCAGCAGTTGGGGACAGGGGGCGTACGAGCAGTACTTC. Protein sequence: CASSWGQGAYEQYF. The rearrangement joins TRBV6-5 to TRBJ2-7; TRBD1 agrees at 12 bases. Germline values: CDR1 MNHEY, CDR2 SVGAGI. CDR3 length: 14 residues. The V gene end was trimmed by 4 bases and the J gene end by 4 bases; junction bases not matched to a gene: 2.